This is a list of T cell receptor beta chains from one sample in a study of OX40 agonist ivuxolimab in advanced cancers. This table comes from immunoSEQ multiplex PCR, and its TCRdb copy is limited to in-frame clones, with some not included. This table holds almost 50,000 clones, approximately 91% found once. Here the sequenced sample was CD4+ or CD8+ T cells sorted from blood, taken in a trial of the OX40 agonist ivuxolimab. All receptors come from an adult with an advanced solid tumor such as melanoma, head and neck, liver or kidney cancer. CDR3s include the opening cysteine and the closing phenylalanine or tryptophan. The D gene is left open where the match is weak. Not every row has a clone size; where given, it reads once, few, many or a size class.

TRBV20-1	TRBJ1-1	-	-	TGCAGTGCTAGACGGCAGTTTGAAGCTTTCTTT	CSARRQFEAFF
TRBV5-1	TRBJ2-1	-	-	TGCGCCAGTCGTTTCAGCGCCACTCGGGACAATGAGCAGTTCTTC	CASRFSATRDNEQFF
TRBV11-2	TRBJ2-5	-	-	TGTGCCAGCAGCTTAGAGGCGGAAGAGACCCAGTACTTC	CASSLEAEETQYF
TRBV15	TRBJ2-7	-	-	TGTGCCACCAGCAGAGATACGGGGTACGAGCAGTACTTC	CATSRDTGYEQYF
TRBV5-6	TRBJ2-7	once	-	TGTGCCAGCAGCTTGACACTTCCCCCCTCCTACGAGCAGTACTTC	CASSLTLPPSYEQYF
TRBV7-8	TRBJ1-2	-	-	TGTGCCAGCAGCCCTGGTGTCGGTCAGGGAGGGCGTGATGGCTACACCTTC	CASSPGVGQGGRDGYTF
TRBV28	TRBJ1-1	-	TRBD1	TGTGCCAGCATTTCGGGACAGGGAGGTGAAGCTTTCTTT	CASISGQGGEAFF
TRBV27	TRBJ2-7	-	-	TGTGCCAGCAGCTTTGGCCCCAGCTCCTACGAGCAGTACTTC	CASSFGPSSYEQYF
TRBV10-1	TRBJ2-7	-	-	TGCGCCAGCAGTGGAGGGATCTACGAGCAGTACTTC	CASSGGIYEQYF
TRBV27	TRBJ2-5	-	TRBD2	TGTGCCAGCAGTTCCGTAGTAGCGGGTGGGGAGACCCAGTACTTC	CASSSVVAGGETQYF
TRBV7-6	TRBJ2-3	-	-	TGTGCCAGCAGCTTAGTGGGGCAGGGGTTAGATACGCAGTATTTT	CASSLVGQGLDTQYF
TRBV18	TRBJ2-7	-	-	TGTGCCAGCTCACCCGGACGGGGGGCATGGGAGCAGTACTTC	CASSPGRGAWEQYF
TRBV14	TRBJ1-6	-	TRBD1	TGTGCCAGCAGCCTCGACAGGGTCGGATCACCCCTCCACTTT	CASSLDRVGSPLHF
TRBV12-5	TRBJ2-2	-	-	TGTGCTAGTGGTTTGTTCGGGGGTACCGGGGAGCTGTTTTTT	CASGLFGGTGELFF
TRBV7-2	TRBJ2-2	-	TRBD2	TGTGCCAGCAGCTTATCCTGGACTAGCGGGAGCACCGGGGAGCTGTTTTTT	CASSLSWTSGSTGELFF
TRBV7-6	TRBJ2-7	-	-	TGTGCCAGCAGTTCCCCGTTGGGGGGGCTAAAGAACGAGCAGTACTTC	CASSSPLGGLKNEQYF
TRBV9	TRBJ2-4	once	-	TGTGCCAGCAGCTCAGGGAAGTGGGACTTC	CASSSGKWDF
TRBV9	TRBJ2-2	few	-	TGTGCCAGCAGCGCGTCCCAGGACAGAAACACCGGGGAGCTGTTTTTT	CASSASQDRNTGELFF
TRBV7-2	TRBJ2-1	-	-	TGTGCCAGCAGCTACTCTGGGTTCGGGGAGCAGTTCTTC	CASSYSGFGEQFF
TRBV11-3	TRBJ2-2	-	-	TGTGCCAGCAGCTTTGGGCTAAGAACGAACACCGGGGAGCTGTTTTTT	CASSFGLRTNTGELFF
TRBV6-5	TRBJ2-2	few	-	TGTGCCAGCAGTTTCGAACGAAACAGAAGAACCGGGGAGCTGTTTTTT	CASSFERNRRTGELFF
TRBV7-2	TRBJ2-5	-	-	TGTGCCAGCAGCTTCAACGCCCAAGAGACCCAGTACTTC	CASSFNAQETQYF
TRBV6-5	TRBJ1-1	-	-	TGTGCCAGCAGTTACGGGGGGGACACTGAAGCTTTCTTT	CASSYGGDTEAFF
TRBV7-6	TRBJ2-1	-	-	TGTGCCAGCAGCTTAACCGACAGAGACAATGAGCAGTTCTTC	CASSLTDRDNEQFF
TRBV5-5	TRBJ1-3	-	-	TGTGCCAGCAGCAAAGGGACCGCTGGAAACACCATATATTTT	CASSKGTAGNTIYF
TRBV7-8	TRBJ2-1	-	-	TGTGCCAGCAGCCCAACTAGCTGGTCCTACAATGAGCAGTTCTTC	CASSPTSWSYNEQFF
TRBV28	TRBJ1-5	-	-	TGTGCCAGCAGTTTAACAGGCTATCGCAATCAGCCCCAGCATTTT	CASSLTGYRNQPQHF
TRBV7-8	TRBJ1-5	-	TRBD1	TGTGCCAGCAGCCCCGACAGGGTATTCCCCAACAATCAGCCCCAGCATTTT	CASSPDRVFPNNQPQHF
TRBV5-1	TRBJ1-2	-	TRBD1	TGCGCCAGCACCGGGGGGACAGGGTACGATGGCTACACCTTC	CASTGGTGYDGYTF
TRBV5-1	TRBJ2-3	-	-	TGCGCCAGCAAAGAGAGGACGGGCGAGCAGTATTTT	CASKERTGEQYF